This entry describes one TCR beta chain. This sample's treatment: about 20 received Ad26.COV2.S at low or high dose, single or two shots; 5 received placebo; per-sample allocation not given. Sampling was performed 63 days after the first vaccine or placebo injection. The assay was immunoSEQ multiplex PCR, and TCRdb's table has in-frame clones only and misses some. This table holds roughly 700,000 clones, roughly 90% found once. This sample stems from a study of Ad26.COV2.S vaccination and SARS-CoV-2 variants. Study in general: Donor participated within the Ad26.COV2.S arm of the COV1001 trial.

The specimen was peripheral blood, collected in a trial of Ad26.COV2.S vaccine versus placebo. The receptor comes from a person between 18 and 60 years old who received the Ad26.COV2.S COVID-19 vaccine or a placebo.

CDR3 in amino acids: CASTPAGMDTQYF. The CDR3 DNA sequence: TGTGCCAGCACCCCTGCGGGTATGGATACGCAGTATTTT. The rearrangement links TRBV25-1 to TRBJ2-3; D is possibly TRBD2 (5 bases). Germline CDR1 and CDR2: MGHDK and SYGVNS. This CDR3 contains 13 residues. V gave up 7 bases and J gave up 6 bases, with 14 bases separating them.